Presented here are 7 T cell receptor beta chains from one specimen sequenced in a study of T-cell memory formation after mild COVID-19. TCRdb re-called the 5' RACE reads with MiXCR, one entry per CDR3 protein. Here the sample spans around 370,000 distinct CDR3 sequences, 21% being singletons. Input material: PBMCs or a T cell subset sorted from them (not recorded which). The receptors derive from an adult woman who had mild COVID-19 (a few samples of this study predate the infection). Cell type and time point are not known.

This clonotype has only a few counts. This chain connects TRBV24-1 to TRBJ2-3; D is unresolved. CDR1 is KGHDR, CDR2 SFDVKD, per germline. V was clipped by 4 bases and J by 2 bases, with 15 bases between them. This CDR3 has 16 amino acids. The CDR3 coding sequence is TGTGCCACCAGTGACCCTGGGTACCCCCACACAGATACGCAGTATTTT. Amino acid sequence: CATSDPGYPHTDTQYF.

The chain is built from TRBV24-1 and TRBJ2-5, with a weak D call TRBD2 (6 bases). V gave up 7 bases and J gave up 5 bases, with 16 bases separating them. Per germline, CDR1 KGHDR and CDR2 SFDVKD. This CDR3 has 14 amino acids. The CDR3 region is CATRKGPGEETQYF. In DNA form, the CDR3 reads TGTGCCACCAGGAAGGGGCCGGGGGAGGAGACCCAGTACTTC.

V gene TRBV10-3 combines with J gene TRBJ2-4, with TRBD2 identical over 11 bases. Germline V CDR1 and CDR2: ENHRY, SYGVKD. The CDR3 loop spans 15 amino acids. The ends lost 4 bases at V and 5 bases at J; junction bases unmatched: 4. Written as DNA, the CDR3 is TGTGCCATCAGTGTAGCGGGAGGGCCCGAAAACATTCAGTACTTC. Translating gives CAISVAGGPENIQYF.

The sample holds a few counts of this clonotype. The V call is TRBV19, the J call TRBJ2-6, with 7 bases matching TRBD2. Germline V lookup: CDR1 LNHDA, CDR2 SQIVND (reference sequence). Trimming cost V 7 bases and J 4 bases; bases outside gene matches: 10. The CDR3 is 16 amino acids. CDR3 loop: CASTSWEGPGANVLTF. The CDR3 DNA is TGTGCCAGTACCTCTTGGGAGGGACCCGGGGCCAACGTCCTGACTTTC.

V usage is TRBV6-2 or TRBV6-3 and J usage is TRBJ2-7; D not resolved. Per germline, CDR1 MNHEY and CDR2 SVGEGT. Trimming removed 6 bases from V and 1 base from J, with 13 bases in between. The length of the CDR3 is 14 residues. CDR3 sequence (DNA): TGTGCCAGCAGAGACATGCCCCCGTCCTACGAGCAGTACTTC. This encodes CASRDMPPSYEQYF.

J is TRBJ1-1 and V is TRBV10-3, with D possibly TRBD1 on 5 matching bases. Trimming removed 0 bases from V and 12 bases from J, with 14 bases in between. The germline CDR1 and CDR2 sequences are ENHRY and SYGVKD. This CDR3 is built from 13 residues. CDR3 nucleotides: TGTGCCATCAGTGAGTCGCAGGGCGTGAGGACTTTCTTT. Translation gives CAISESQGVRTFF.

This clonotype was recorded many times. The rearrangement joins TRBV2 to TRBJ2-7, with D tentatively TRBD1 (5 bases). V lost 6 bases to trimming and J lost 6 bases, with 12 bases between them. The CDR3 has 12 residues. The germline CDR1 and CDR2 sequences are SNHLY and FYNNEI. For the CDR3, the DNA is TGTGCCAGCAGCCAGGGAATAAGCGAGCAGTACTTC. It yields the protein CASSQGISEQYF. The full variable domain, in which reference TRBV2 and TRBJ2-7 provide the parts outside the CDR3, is EPEVTQTPSHQVTQMGQEVILRCVPISNHLYFYWYRQILGQKVEFLVSFYNNEISEKSEIFDDQFSVERPDGSNFTLKIRSTKLEDSAMYFCASSQGISEQYFGPGTRLTVT.